Following are 28 T cell receptor beta chains from one sample sequenced in a study of blood T cell repertoires in COVID-19. TCRdb keeps only in-frame clones here, not all; method: immunoSEQ multiplex PCR. This table has about 75,000 clones, roughly nine tenths appearing once. The sample comprised peripheral blood. The receptors were sampled from a human donor in a cohort sampled during active COVID-19.

V is TRBV7-2 and J is TRBJ2-2, with 11 nucleotides matching TRBD2. This CDR3 is built from 15 residues. The ends lost 5 bases at V and 7 bases at J; junction bases unmatched: 6. Per the germline V gene, CDR1 is SGHTA and CDR2 is FQGNSA. The CDR3 loop is CASSAQLAGVGELFF. CDR3 DNA sequence: TGTGCCAGCAGCGCGCAACTAGCGGGGGTCGGGGAGCTGTTTTTT.

The genes are TRBV10-1 and TRBJ2-3; perhaps TRBD2 as D (5 bases). The CDR3 is 16 amino acids. Trimming pared 2 bases from V and 0 bases from J, leaving 12 bases between. CDR1 and CDR2 from the germline V gene are WNHNN and SYGVQD (reference sequence). CDR3 coding DNA: TGCGCCAGCAGTGAGGGACTTCACCTCAGCACAGATACGCAGTATTTT. It codes for CASSEGLHLSTDTQYF.

This clone has a count of ten or more. The chain uses TRBV5-4 and TRBJ2-7; 12 positions agree with TRBD1. Per germline, CDR1 SGHNT and CDR2 YYREEE (reference sequence). Germline trimming cut 0 bases from V and 5 bases from J; bases unmatched to any gene: 3. There are 15 residues in the CDR3. The CDR3 here is CASSLVGQGAHEQYF. CDR3 in DNA: TGTGCCAGCAGCTTGGTGGGACAGGGGGCCCACGAGCAGTACTTC.

This clone has only a few counts. This chain uses TRBV5-4 with TRBJ2-7, with D possibly matching TRBD2 (6 bases). CDR3 size: 16 residues. The germline gives CDR1 SGHNT, CDR2 YYREEE (reference sequence). Trimming stripped 4 bases from V and 4 bases from J, with 21 bases between. The CDR3 sequence is CASSTLEGLLGYEQYF. The CDR3 DNA follows: TGTGCCAGCAGCACGCTCGAGGGACTCCTCGGGTACGAGCAGTACTTC. The complete variable domain, with remaining parts taken from reference TRBV5-4 and TRBJ2-7, reads ETGVTQSPTHLIKTRGQQVTLRCSSQSGHNTVSWYQQALGQGPQFIFQYYREEENGRGNFPPRFSGLQFPNYSSELNVNALELDDSALYLCASSTLEGLLGYEQYFGPGTRLTVT.

The CDR3 sequence: CASSQDKGRAVAFF. Here the CDR3 DNA reads TGTGCCAGCAGCCAAGATAAGGGCAGGGCCGTAGCTTTCTTT. The chain uses TRBV4-2 and TRBJ1-1, with D tentatively TRBD1 (5 bases). The V end lost 0 bases, the J end lost 10 bases, and 15 bases lay between the germline ends. Germline-derived CDR1 and CDR2 are LGHNA and YNFKEQ. CDR3 length: 14 residues.

This clone was detected only a few times. The chain is built from TRBV5-1 and TRBJ1-5; TRBD1 matches 9 bases. Germline V CDR1 and CDR2: SGHRS, YFSETQ. This CDR3 has 14 amino acids. V gave up 4 bases and J gave up 7 bases; unmatched junction bases: 6. DNA of the CDR3: TGCGCCAGCAGCCCCGGACAGGGGAACCAGCCCCAGCATTTT. This encodes CASSPGQGNQPQHF.

The chain carries TRBV6-2 or TRBV6-3 and TRBJ2-6; 7 bases match TRBD1. The J segment lost 0 bases and the V segment lost 5 bases, leaving 10 bases of the junction unmatched. CDR1 and CDR2 (germline): MNHEY, SVGEGT. The CDR3 spans 18 residues. CDR3 coding DNA: TGTGCCAGCAGTCCCTTCGGACAGGTCCCCTCTGGGGCCAACGTCCTGACTTTC. It translates to CASSPFGQVPSGANVLTF.

The rearrangement joins TRBV7-2 to TRBJ1-2, with D possibly TRBD1 on 5 matching bases. This CDR3 spans 14 amino acids. Germline CDR1 and CDR2: SGHTA and FQGNSA. Trimming shortened V by 2 bases and J by 0 bases, and 7 bases separated the two germline ends. The CDR3 DNA sequence: TGTGCCAGCAGCTTACAGGGTACTAACTATGGCTACACCTTC. Translated: CASSLQGTNYGYTF.

The V gene is TRBV18, the J gene TRBJ2-1; TRBD2 might be the D (5 bases). CDR3 length: 16 residues. Trimming cost V 1 base and J 2 bases, with 12 bases left between them. From germline, CDR1 is KGHSH and CDR2 LQKENI. This CDR3 reads CASSPLEADPYNEQFF. CDR3 bases: TGTGCCAGCTCACCACTAGAAGCGGACCCCTACAATGAGCAGTTCTTC.

The chain recombines TRBV7-9 with TRBJ2-1; 10 bases fit TRBD2. V dropped 7 bases and J dropped 5; count of bases not matched to a gene: 2. Germline CDR1 and CDR2: SEHNR and FQNEAQ (reference sequence). The CDR3 is 13 residues long. The CDR3 protein is CASNLAGDNEQFF. The CDR3 DNA sequence: TGTGCCAGCAATCTAGCGGGGGACAATGAGCAGTTCTTC.

The V call is TRBV18, the J call TRBJ1-3; 12 bases map to TRBD1. The CDR3 has 17 amino acids. V trimming: 2 bases; J trimming: 3 bases; junction bases outside the gene matches: 5. Germline CDR1 KGHSH, CDR2 LQKENI. For the CDR3, the DNA is TGTGCCAGCTCACCATCCGGGACAGGGGGCATTGGAAACACCATATATTTT. The encoded protein is CASSPSGTGGIGNTIYF.

The chain carries TRBV5-5 and TRBJ2-7, with 10 bases aligning to TRBD2. This CDR3 is 16 amino acids long. The germline CDR1 and CDR2 sequences are SGHKS and YYEKEE (reference sequence). V gave up 0 bases and J gave up 3 bases; unmatched junction bases: 6. CDR3 bases: TGTGCCAGCAGCTTGGTTTTTAGCGGGGGGAACTACGAGCAGTACTTC. It codes for CASSLVFSGGNYEQYF.

In this sample, this clone is medium-sized. The J gene is TRBJ2-1, the V gene TRBV19; 14 bases align to TRBD2. Germline-derived CDR1 and CDR2 are LNHDA and SQIVND (reference sequence). The CDR3 runs 15 residues. J gave up 7 bases and V 4 bases, and 3 bases lay outside the gene matches. CDR3 amino acids: CASSKTSGGVNEQFF. The CDR3, as DNA: TGTGCCAGTAGTAAGACTAGCGGGGGGGTGAATGAGCAGTTCTTC. The variable domain in full, completed from reference TRBV19 and TRBJ2-1, reads DGGITQSPKYLFRKEGQNVTLSCEQNLNHDAMYWYRQDPGQGLRLIYYSQIVNDFQKGDIAEGYSVSREKKESFPLTVTSAQKNPTAFYLCASSKTSGGVNEQFFGPGTRLTVL.

V usage is TRBV7-2 and J usage is TRBJ2-5; tentative D call: TRBD1 (6 bases). Germline V gene lookup returns CDR1 SGHTA and CDR2 FQGNSA. The germline V and J ends were trimmed by 4 bases and 2 bases, with 11 bases remaining between them. The CDR3 spans 14 residues. CDR3 loop: CASSSSGVQETQYF. The DNA of the CDR3 is TGTGCCAGCAGCTCATCAGGGGTACAAGAGACCCAGTACTTC.

The chain has TRBV18 and TRBJ1-1; D unclear. The CDR3 totals 13 residues. V shed 2 bases and J shed 1 base, with 5 bases lying between them. Germline assignment: CDR1 KGHSH and CDR2 LQKENI. CDR3: CASSPNGNTEAFF. The CDR3 nucleotides read TGTGCCAGCTCACCAAACGGGAACACTGAAGCTTTCTTT.

V is TRBV28 and J is TRBJ1-1, with D perhaps TRBD1 (5 bases). V lost 5 bases and J lost 2, with 21 bases in between. Looked up from germline, CDR1 is MDHEN and CDR2 is SYDVKM. The CDR3 sequence is 17 residues long. CDR3 bases: TGTGCCAGCAGTCGGAGGGACGGATTTATGGTTAACACTGAAGCTTTCTTT. Its protein is CASSRRDGFMVNTEAFF.

The chain links TRBV6-5 to TRBJ1-5, with D tentatively TRBD1 (6 bases). The CDR3 loop spans 14 amino acids. Germline CDR1 MNHEY, CDR2 SVGAGI. Trimming shortened V by 6 bases and J by 4 bases, and 13 bases separated the two germline ends. The CDR3 region has the DNA TGTGCCAGCAGCCGTGACAGGTCTAATCAGCCCCAGCATTTT. Translating it yields CASSRDRSNQPQHF.

The genes are TRBV6-2 or TRBV6-3 and TRBJ2-5; 8 bases agree with TRBD1. The CDR3 loop spans 15 amino acids. V dropped 4 bases and J dropped 1; count of bases not matched to a gene: 5. CDR1 and CDR2 (germline): MNHEY, SVGEGT. CDR3 in DNA: TGTGCCAGCAGTTCCGGGACAGGAGTCCAAGAGACCCAGTACTTC. It is translated as CASSSGTGVQETQYF.

CDR3 nucleotides: TGTGCCAGCATCCCGCTAGCGGGACACGCGAACACCGGGGAGCTGTTTTTT. Amino acid sequence: CASIPLAGHANTGELFF. The J gene is TRBJ2-2, the V gene TRBV6-2 or TRBV6-3; 9 nucleotides match TRBD2. Germline trimming cut 7 bases from V and 0 bases from J; bases unmatched to any gene: 9. CDR3 length: 17 residues. Germline V CDR1 and CDR2: MNHEY, SVGEGT.

The chain uses TRBV12-3 or TRBV12-4 and TRBJ1-2; 7 bases line up with TRBD1. CDR3 length: 13 amino acids. Trimming at V came to 7 bases and at J to 4 bases, leaving 6 bases not matched to a gene. The CDR3 bases are TGTGCCAGCATCCGTTGGGACAGCTATGGCTACACCTTC. This encodes CASIRWDSYGYTF.

The genes are TRBV4-3 and TRBJ1-2; D perhaps matches TRBD1 (5 bases). Trimming pared 0 bases from V and 2 bases from J, leaving 19 bases between. The CDR3 is 18 residues long. Germline values: CDR1 LGHNA, CDR2 YSLEER. The CDR3 bases are TGCGCCAGCAGCCAAGATCTTGGCAGGGCGGTCTCCAACTATGGCTACACCTTC. Encoded protein: CASSQDLGRAVSNYGYTF.

The chain carries TRBV6-5 and TRBJ2-3; the D is unclear. The CDR3 loop spans 11 amino acids. Germline CDR1 is MNHEY and CDR2 is SVGAGI. Between the trimmed V and J ends, which lost 4 bases and 4 bases, there was a span of 3 bases. The CDR3 spells CASSFADTQYF. The DNA for the CDR3 is TGTGCCAGCAGTTTCGCAGATACGCAGTATTTT.

The chain combines TRBV6-4 with TRBJ1-1; 10 nucleotides line up with TRBD1. Germline assignment: CDR1 MRHNA and CDR2 SNTAGT. This CDR3 has 17 amino acids. Trimming took 3 bases from V and 0 from J; bases not matched to a gene: 7. CDR3 bases: TGTGCCAGCAGTGAAGTCCCGGGACAGGGGATGAACACTGAAGCTTTCTTT. Its translation: CASSEVPGQGMNTEAFF.

The V gene is TRBV19, the J gene TRBJ1-5, with 7 bases lining up with TRBD1. V shed 10 bases, J shed 8 bases, and the junction held 14 bases outside the gene matches. Germline CDR1 is LNHDA and CDR2 is SQIVND (reference sequence). The CDR3 runs to 14 residues. CDR3: CATRGTAGSEPQHF. The DNA of the CDR3 is TGTGCCACCCGGGGGACAGCCGGATCTGAGCCCCAGCATTTT.

This rearrangement joins TRBV3-1 (or the pseudogene TRBV3-2) to TRBJ2-7; 7 nucleotides line up with TRBD1. The V and J ends lost 3 bases and 2 bases, in that order; junction bases with no gene match: 7. There are 15 residues in the CDR3. Germline-derived CDR1 and CDR2 are LGHDT and YNNKEL (reference sequence). This CDR3 is CASSQQDRRPYEQYF. The CDR3 coding sequence is TGTGCCAGCAGCCAGCAGGACAGGAGACCCTACGAGCAGTACTTC.

The rearrangement joins TRBV24-1 to TRBJ2-5; D might be TRBD1 (6 bases). Germline V gene data show CDR1 as KGHDR and CDR2 as SFDVKD. V shed 6 bases and J shed 4 bases, with 11 bases lying between them. The CDR3 sequence is 13 residues long. The CDR3 protein is CATSLTGRETQYF. The CDR3 region has the DNA TGTGCCACCAGTCTAACAGGGCGAGAGACCCAGTACTTC.

The chain couples TRBV29-1 to TRBJ2-2; no definite D call. The CDR3 runs 15 residues. V gave up 4 bases and J gave up 2 bases, with 14 bases separating them. Germline values: CDR1 SQVTM, CDR2 ANQGSEA. The CDR3 here is CSVVFGPVNTGELFF. The CDR3 DNA sequence: TGCAGCGTTGTGTTTGGCCCAGTCAACACCGGGGAGCTGTTTTTT.

This chain uses TRBV7-2 with TRBJ2-5; perhaps TRBD2 as D (6 bases). In germline, CDR1 is SGHTA, CDR2 FQGNSA. This CDR3 is 17 amino acids long. The germline V and J ends were trimmed by 5 bases and 11 bases, with 30 bases remaining between them. This CDR3 is CASSTPTGTPLNSRQYF. In nucleotides, the CDR3 is TGTGCCAGCAGCACTCCGACCGGGACTCCACTTAATTCTAGACAGTACTTC.